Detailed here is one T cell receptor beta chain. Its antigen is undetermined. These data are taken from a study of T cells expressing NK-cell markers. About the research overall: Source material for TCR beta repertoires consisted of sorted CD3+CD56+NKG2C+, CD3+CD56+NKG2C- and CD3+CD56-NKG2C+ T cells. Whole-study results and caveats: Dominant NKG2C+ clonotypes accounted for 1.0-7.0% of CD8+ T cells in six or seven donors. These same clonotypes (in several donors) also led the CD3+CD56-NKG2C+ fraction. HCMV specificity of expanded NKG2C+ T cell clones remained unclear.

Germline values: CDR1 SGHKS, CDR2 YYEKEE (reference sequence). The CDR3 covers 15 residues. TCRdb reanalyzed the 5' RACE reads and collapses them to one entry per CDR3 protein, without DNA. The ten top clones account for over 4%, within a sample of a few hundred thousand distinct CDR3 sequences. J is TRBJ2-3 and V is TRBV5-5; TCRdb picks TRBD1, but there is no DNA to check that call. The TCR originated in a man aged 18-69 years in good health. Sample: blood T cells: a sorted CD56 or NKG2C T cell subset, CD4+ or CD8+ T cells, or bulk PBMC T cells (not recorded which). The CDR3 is CASSNRTGSTDTQYF.